The following is a T cell receptor beta chain sequence with its context. This sample's TCRbeta library carried unique molecular identifier barcodes. TCRdb reprocessed the PCR reads with MiXCR, giving one entry per CDR3 protein. The sample yields about 72,000 distinct CDR3 sequences, about 7% seen once. The data were taken from a study of T-cell reconstitution after alpha-beta-depleted transplantation in children. The CDR3 has 15 residues. Germline V gene data show CDR1 as KGHSH and CDR2 as LQKENI. V was pared by 0 bases and J by 0 bases, with 9 bases between. The chain links TRBV18 to TRBJ2-7; D remains unclear. The clonotype was recovered from a human donor who donated a stem cell graft to a child with acute lymphoblastic leukemia. The sequences come from PBMCs from the stem cell graft donor, collected from the stem cell graft. DNA for the CDR3: TGTGCCAGCTCACCACCCTCATCGAGCTCCTACGAGCAGTACTTC. Its protein product is CASSPPSSSSYEQYF.